The 17 T cell receptor beta chains below all came from one sample that was sequenced in a study of T cell changes during pregnancy in multiple sclerosis. TCRdb's table, derived via immunoSEQ multiplex PCR, lists solely in-frame clones and lacks some. Of 35,000 to 50,000 clones in the sample, less than 90% are singletons; the top ten hold around 1%. The sample consisted of CD4+ T cells from peripheral blood mononuclear cells, taken in the second trimester of pregnancy. The receptors were sampled from a female donor with multiple sclerosis, enrolled in a pregnancy study.

The chain carries TRBV18 and TRBJ1-1; 8 bases map to TRBD1. Losses at the gene ends were 6 bases for V and 1 base for J; bases not matched to a gene: 13. The CDR3 loop spans 17 amino acids. The germline gives CDR1 KGHSH, CDR2 LQKENI. CDR3 nucleotides: TGTGCCAGCTCCACCAACCGGGGAACAGGGGGGAACACTGAAGCTTTCTTT. Amino acid sequence: CASSTNRGTGGNTEAFF.

This clone is labeled as medium-sized. The chain carries TRBV25-1 and TRBJ2-3; 11 nucleotides agree with TRBD2. Germline V gene data show CDR1 as MGHDK and CDR2 as SYGVNS. The junction had 2 bases not matched to a gene; V was cut back by 6 bases and J by 6 bases. The CDR3 length is 13 residues. The CDR3 loop is CASRTSGMDTQYF. The CDR3 DNA is TGTGCCAGCAGGACTAGCGGGATGGATACGCAGTATTTT. The full variable domain, completed using reference TRBV25-1 and TRBJ2-3, is EADIYQTPRYLVIGTGKKITLECSQTMGHDKMYWYQQDPGMELHLIHYSYGVNSTEKGDLSSESTVSRIRTEHFPLTLESARPSHTSQYLCASRTSGMDTQYFGPGTRLTVL.

The chain links TRBV9 to TRBJ2-1; possible D gene TRBD1, 5 bases. Germline CDR1 is SGDLS and CDR2 is YYNGEE. The CDR3 sequence is 13 residues long. V was shortened by 2 bases and J by 8 bases, with 11 bases between the two germline ends. CDR3 nucleotide sequence: TGTGCCAGCAGCGTTGGGGCTGGGGATGAGCAGTTCTTC. Translated, it gives CASSVGAGDEQFF.

The CDR3 here is CASSVGGTSVETQYF. CDR3 DNA: TGTGCCAGCAGCGTAGGGGGGACTTCTGTGGAGACCCAGTACTTC. The V gene is TRBV9, the J gene TRBJ2-5; D is possibly TRBD2 (6 bases). The V end lost 0 bases, the J end lost 5 bases, and 14 bases lay between the germline ends. CDR1 is SGDLS and CDR2 is YYNGEE in the germline V gene. The length of the CDR3 is 15 residues.

J is TRBJ2-7 and V is TRBV7-2; D is unresolved. Per the germline V gene, CDR1 is SGHTA and CDR2 is FQGNSA. The CDR3 extends over 13 amino acids. V was trimmed by 0 bases and J by 6 bases, leaving 9 bases between them. This CDR3 reads CASSLATRLEQYF. CDR3 DNA: TGTGCCAGCAGCTTAGCGACGAGACTCGAGCAGTACTTC.

V usage is TRBV15 and J usage is TRBJ2-1; 11 positions agree with TRBD2. This CDR3 is built from 19 residues. Germline-derived CDR1 and CDR2 are LNHNV and YYDKDF (reference sequence). The V segment lost 0 bases and the J segment 1 base; nucleotides outside the gene matches: 8. DNA of the CDR3: TGTGCCACCAGCAGAGATTTGGGGGGACTAGCGGAATCCTACAATGAGCAGTTCTTC. Its translation: CATSRDLGGLAESYNEQFF.

This sequence joins TRBV19 and TRBJ2-3, with 14 bases fitting TRBD2. This CDR3 comprises 17 residues. V was clipped by 3 bases and J by 8 bases; unmatched bases: 10. Germline V gene data show CDR1 as LNHDA and CDR2 as SQIVND (reference sequence). CDR3 region: CASSIPGLAGVGSTQYF. The CDR3 bases are TGTGCCAGTAGTATCCCGGGACTAGCGGGAGTAGGTTCTACGCAGTATTTT.

The rearrangement uses TRBV11-3 and TRBJ2-1; TRBD2 agrees at 7 bases. Germline CDR1 SGHNT, CDR2 YENEEA. V lost 1 base to trimming and J lost 1 base; unmatched junction nucleotides: 4. The CDR3 covers 16 residues. The CDR3 loop reads CASSLAGGSSYNEQFF. In DNA, the CDR3 is TGTGCCAGCAGCTTAGCGGGCGGGAGTTCCTACAATGAGCAGTTCTTC.

CDR3 sequence: CASSQAPITGIGSYEQYF. CDR3 in DNA: TGCGCCAGCAGCCAAGCGCCGATTACAGGGATTGGCTCCTACGAGCAGTACTTC. The V and J genes are TRBV4-3 and TRBJ2-7; a weak D match, TRBD1 (6 bases). CDR1 is LGHNA, CDR2 YSLEER, per germline. The CDR3 is 18 residues long. V lost 1 base, J lost 0 bases, and 19 bases lay in between.

The chain couples TRBV9 to TRBJ2-2; D is undetermined. The CDR3 has 13 residues. Germline V gene sequence: CDR1 SGDLS, CDR2 YYNGEE. Trimming took 2 bases from V and 5 from J, leaving 7 bases between them. CDR3 region: CASSVRATGELFF. In DNA, the CDR3 is TGTGCCAGCAGCGTGCGCGCGACCGGGGAGCTGTTTTTT.

With regard to this clone: The same CDR3 also results from other DNA sequences found in this sample. The gene calls are TRBV4-3 and TRBJ2-1; tentative D call: TRBD2 (5 bases). The germline V and J ends were trimmed by 0 bases and 9 bases, with 12 bases remaining between them. The CDR3 length is 14 residues. CDR1 LGHNA and CDR2 YSLEER come from the germline V gene. The CDR3 nucleotides read TGCGCCAGCAGCCAAGATAGACTACAGTTTGAGCAGTTCTTC. Amino acids: CASSQDRLQFEQFF.

CDR3 DNA sequence: TGTGCCAGCAGCCAAGGTCGTAGCTCCTACGAGCAGTACTTC. It encodes CASSQGRSSYEQYF. This chain connects TRBV14 to TRBJ2-7; D remains ambiguous. Germline CDR1 and CDR2: SGHDN and FVKESK. V was trimmed by 1 base and J by 0 bases, leaving 7 bases between them. The CDR3 consists of 14 residues. Variable domain in full (rest from reference TRBV14 and TRBJ2-7): EAGVTQFPSHSVIEKGQTVTLRCDPISGHDNLYWYRRVMGKEIKFLLHFVKESKQDESGMPNNRFLAERTGGTYSTLKVQPAELEDSGVYFCASSQGRSSYEQYFGPGTRLTVT.

This clone was found many times. The rearrangement links TRBV19 to TRBJ1-2; no firm D call. The V gene's germline CDR1 is LNHDA and CDR2 SQIVND (reference sequence). The CDR3 contains 15 residues. The V end lost 4 bases, the J end lost 0 bases, and 12 bases lay between the germline ends. This CDR3 reads CASSTRLGANYGYTF. CDR3 nucleotide sequence: TGTGCCAGTAGTACCCGACTAGGAGCTAACTATGGCTACACCTTC.

A few counts support this clone. This chain uses TRBV7-3 with TRBJ2-2, with TRBD1 identical over 7 bases. The CDR3 covers 16 residues. J lost 5 bases, V lost 4 bases, and 10 bases had no gene match. Germline values: CDR1 SGHTA, CDR2 FQGTGA. The CDR3 is CASSSPPGQKTGELFF. CDR3 nucleotide sequence: TGTGCCAGCAGCTCCCCCCCGGGACAGAAAACCGGGGAGCTGTTTTTT.

The chain couples TRBV19 to TRBJ2-3; TRBD2 matches at 7 bases. Germline CDR1 reads LNHDA; CDR2 reads SQIVND (reference sequence). The CDR3 runs to 15 residues. V lost 4 bases, J lost 3 bases, and 7 bases stayed unmatched. CDR3 protein: CASSTSGKGTDTQYF. The CDR3 DNA is TGTGCCAGTAGTACTAGCGGAAAAGGTACAGATACGCAGTATTTT.

The CDR3 reads CASSQQLLGTGELFF. CDR3 DNA: TGTGCCAGCAGCCAACAACTATTGGGCACCGGGGAGCTGTTTTTT. V gene TRBV14 combines with J gene TRBJ2-2; no firm D call. V was pared by 2 bases and J by 4 bases, with 11 bases between. Germline V gene lookup returns CDR1 SGHDN and CDR2 FVKESK. The CDR3 extends over 15 amino acids.

In its sample, this clone was seen once. This chain links TRBV2 with TRBJ2-1; 10 positions agree with TRBD1. This CDR3 region has 14 residues. Germline-derived CDR1 and CDR2 are SNHLY and FYNNEI. J lost 7 bases, V lost 5 bases, and 5 bases had no gene match. The CDR3 sequence: CASSWDRGGNEQFF. The CDR3 DNA is TGTGCCAGCAGTTGGGACAGGGGCGGGAATGAGCAGTTCTTC.